This passage covers 4 T cell receptor beta chains from one sample sequenced in a study of Ad26.COV2.S vaccination and SARS-CoV-2 variants. Only in-frame clones appear in the TCRdb table, and some are missing; sequencing was by immunoSEQ multiplex PCR. The sample records fewer than 800,000 clones, around 89% being singletons. The treatment is: roughly 18 received Ad26.COV2.S at low or high dose, single or two shots; about 5 received placebo; per-sample allocation not given. On day 63 after the first injection, vaccine and placebo recipients gave samples. Material: peripheral blood, obtained in a trial of Ad26.COV2.S vaccine versus placebo. Every receptor here comes from a person between 18 and 59 years old who received the Ad26.COV2.S COVID-19 vaccine or a placebo.

This clone occurred once. The rearrangement uses TRBV7-2 and TRBJ2-7; 9 bases match TRBD1. There are 13 residues in the CDR3. V lost 5 bases and J lost 5; bases outside the gene matches: 4. CDR1 and CDR2 from the germline V gene are SGHTA and FQGNSA. The DNA of the CDR3 is TGTGCCAGCAGCGGGGACAGGGCCAACGAGCAGTACTTC. Translated: CASSGDRANEQYF.

V gene TRBV11-2 combines with J gene TRBJ2-2; D gene unclear. The CDR3 consists of 13 residues. The germline V and J ends were trimmed by 5 bases and 2 bases, with 6 bases remaining between them. CDR1 is SGHAT, CDR2 FQNNGV, per germline. The CDR3 DNA reads as TGTGCCAGCAGCCCGATCAACACCGGGGAGCTGTTTTTT. It specifies CASSPINTGELFF.

The chain employs TRBV6-5 and TRBJ1-1; D remains ambiguous. This CDR3 has 13 residues. Germline V gene data show CDR1 as MNHEY and CDR2 as SVGAGI. Between the trimmed V and J ends, which lost 0 bases and 3 bases, there was a span of 5 bases. This CDR3 reads CASSYSEYTEAFF. The CDR3 DNA sequence: TGTGCCAGCAGTTACTCGGAGTACACTGAAGCTTTCTTT.

The rearrangement uses TRBV19 and TRBJ2-3, with TRBD1 matching over 8 bases. CDR3 length equals 15 residues. V shed 9 bases, J shed 0 bases, and the junction held 8 bases outside the gene matches. Germline lookup yields CDR1 LNHDA and CDR2 SQIVND (reference sequence). CDR3: CASVQGAPSTDTQYF. The CDR3 region has the DNA TGTGCCAGCGTGCAGGGGGCTCCCAGCACAGATACGCAGTATTTT.